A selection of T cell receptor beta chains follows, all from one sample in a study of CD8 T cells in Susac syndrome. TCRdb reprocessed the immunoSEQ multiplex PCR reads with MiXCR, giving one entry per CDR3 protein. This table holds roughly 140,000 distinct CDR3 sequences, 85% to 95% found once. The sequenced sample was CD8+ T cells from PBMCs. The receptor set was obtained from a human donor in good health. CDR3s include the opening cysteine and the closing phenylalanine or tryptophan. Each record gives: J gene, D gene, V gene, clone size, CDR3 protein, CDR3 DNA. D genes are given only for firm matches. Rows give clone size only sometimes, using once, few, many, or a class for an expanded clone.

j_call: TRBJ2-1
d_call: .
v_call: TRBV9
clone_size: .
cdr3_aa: CASSVDGPAANEQFF
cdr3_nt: TGTGCCAGCAGCGTAGATGGTCCAGCGGCAAATGAGCAGTTCTTC

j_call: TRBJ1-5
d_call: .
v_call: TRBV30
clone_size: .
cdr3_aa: CAWSVGHGNQPQHF
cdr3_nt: TGTGCCTGGAGTGTTGGTCACGGCAATCAGCCCCAGCATTTT

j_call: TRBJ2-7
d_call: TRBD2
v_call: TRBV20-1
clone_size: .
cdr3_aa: CSARGRLASEQYF
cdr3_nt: TGCAGTGCTAGGGGTCGACTAGCGTCCGAGCAGTACTTC

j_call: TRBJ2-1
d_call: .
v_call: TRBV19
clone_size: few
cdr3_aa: CASSSLGNEQFF
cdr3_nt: TGTGCCAGTAGCTCTTTAGGGAATGAGCAGTTCTTC

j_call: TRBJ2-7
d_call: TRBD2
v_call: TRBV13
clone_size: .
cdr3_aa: CASSWGLAGGYEQYF
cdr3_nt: TGTGCCAGCAGCTGGGGACTAGCGGGAGGCTACGAGCAGTACTTC

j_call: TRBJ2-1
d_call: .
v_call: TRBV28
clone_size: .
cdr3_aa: CASRWTNLINEQFF
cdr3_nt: TGTGCCAGCAGGTGGACTAACCTGATCAATGAGCAGTTCTTC

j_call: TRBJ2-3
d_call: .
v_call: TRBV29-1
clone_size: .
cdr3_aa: CSVAGSPDTQYF
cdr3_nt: TGCAGCGTAGCAGGGTCCCCAGATACGCAGTATTTT

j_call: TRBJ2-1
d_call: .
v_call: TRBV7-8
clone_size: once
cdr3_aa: CASSPHREGYNEQFF
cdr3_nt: TGTGCCAGCAGCCCCCACAGGGAGGGCTACAATGAGCAGTTCTTC

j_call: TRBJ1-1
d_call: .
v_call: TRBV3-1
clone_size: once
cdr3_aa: CASSPPGGRWAEAFF
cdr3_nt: TGTGCCAGCAGCCCTCCCGGGGGGCGCTGGGCTGAAGCTTTCTTT

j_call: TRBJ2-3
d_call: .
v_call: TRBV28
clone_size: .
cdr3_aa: CASYGTRDQVTDTQYF
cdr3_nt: TGTGCCAGCTATGGGACTCGCGATCAGGTCACAGATACGCAGTATTTT

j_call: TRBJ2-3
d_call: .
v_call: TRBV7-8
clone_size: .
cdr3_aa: CASSLVDGRGTDTQYF
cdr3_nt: TGTGCCAGCAGCTTAGTCGACGGGAGAGGCACAGATACGCAGTATTTT

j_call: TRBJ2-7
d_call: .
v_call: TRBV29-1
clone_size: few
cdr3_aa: CSVGTVGGYEQYF
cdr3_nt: TGCAGCGTTGGGACTGTTGGAGGCTACGAGCAGTACTTC

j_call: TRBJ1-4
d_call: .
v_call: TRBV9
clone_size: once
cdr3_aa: CASSPDGGKLFF
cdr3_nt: TGTGCCAGCAGCCCAGACGGGGGGAAACTGTTTTTT

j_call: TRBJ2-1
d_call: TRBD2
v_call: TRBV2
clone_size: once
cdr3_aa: CASIAGVDEQFF
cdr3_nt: TGTGCCAGCATAGCGGGAGTCGATGAGCAGTTCTTC